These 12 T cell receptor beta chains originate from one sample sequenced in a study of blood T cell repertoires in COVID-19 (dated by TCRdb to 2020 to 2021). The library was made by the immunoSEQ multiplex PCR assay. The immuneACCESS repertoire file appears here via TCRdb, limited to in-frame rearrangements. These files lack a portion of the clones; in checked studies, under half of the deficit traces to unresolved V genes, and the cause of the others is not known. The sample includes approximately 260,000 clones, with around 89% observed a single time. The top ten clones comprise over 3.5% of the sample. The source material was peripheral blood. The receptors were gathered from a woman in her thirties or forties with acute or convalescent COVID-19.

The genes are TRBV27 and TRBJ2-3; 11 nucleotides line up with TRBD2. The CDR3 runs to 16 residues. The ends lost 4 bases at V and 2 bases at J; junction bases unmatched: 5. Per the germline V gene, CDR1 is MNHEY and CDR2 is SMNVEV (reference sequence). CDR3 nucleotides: TGTGCCAGCAGTTCCACTAGCGGGGGATCCACAGATACGCAGTATTTT. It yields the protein CASSSTSGGSTDTQYF.

In DNA, the CDR3 is TGTGCCATCAGTGAAGGCGGGACTAGCGGGGGGGATACGCAGTATTTT. Encoded protein: CAISEGGTSGGDTQYF. The chain carries TRBV10-3 and TRBJ2-3; 15 positions match TRBD2. This CDR3 has 16 amino acids. Losses at the gene ends were 3 bases for V and 6 bases for J; bases not matched to a gene: 4. The germline gives CDR1 ENHRY, CDR2 SYGVKD.

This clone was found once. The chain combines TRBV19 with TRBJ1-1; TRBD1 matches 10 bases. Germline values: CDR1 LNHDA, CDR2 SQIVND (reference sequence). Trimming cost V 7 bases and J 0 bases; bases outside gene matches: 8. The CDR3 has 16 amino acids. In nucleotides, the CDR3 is TGTGCCAGTACCTCCGGGACAGGGGTGATGAACACTGAAGCTTTCTTT. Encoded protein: CASTSGTGVMNTEAFF.

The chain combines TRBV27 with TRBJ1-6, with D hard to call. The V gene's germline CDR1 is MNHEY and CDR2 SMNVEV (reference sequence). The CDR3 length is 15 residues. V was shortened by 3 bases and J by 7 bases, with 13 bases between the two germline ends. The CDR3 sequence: CASSFDEDLNSPLHF. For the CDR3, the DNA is TGTGCCAGCAGTTTTGACGAGGACTTAAATTCACCCCTCCACTTT.

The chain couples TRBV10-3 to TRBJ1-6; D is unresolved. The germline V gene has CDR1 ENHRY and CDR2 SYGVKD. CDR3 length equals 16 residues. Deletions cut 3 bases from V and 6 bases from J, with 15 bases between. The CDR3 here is CAISDPVGSSNSPLHF. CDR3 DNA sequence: TGTGCCATCAGTGACCCCGTCGGGAGCAGTAATTCACCCCTCCACTTT.

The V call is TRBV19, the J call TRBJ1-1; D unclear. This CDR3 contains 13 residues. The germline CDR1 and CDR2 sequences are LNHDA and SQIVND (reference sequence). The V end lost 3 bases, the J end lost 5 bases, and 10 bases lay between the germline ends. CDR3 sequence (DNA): TGTGCCAGTAGTATGGAAACCGGGACTGAAGCTTTCTTT. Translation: CASSMETGTEAFF.

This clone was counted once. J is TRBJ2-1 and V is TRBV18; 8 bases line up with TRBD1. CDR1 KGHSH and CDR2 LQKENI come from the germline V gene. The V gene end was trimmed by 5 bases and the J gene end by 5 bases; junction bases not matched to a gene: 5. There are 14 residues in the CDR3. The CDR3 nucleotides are TGTGCCAGCTCATCCCGACAGGGGAACAATGAGCAGTTCTTC. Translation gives CASSSRQGNNEQFF.

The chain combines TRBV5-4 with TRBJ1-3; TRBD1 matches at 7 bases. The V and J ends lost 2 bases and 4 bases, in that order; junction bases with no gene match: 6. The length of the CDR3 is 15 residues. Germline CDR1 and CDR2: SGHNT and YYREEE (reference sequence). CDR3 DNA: TGTGCCAGCAGCTTCTCGACAGGGCTCGGAAACACCATATATTTT. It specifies CASSFSTGLGNTIYF.

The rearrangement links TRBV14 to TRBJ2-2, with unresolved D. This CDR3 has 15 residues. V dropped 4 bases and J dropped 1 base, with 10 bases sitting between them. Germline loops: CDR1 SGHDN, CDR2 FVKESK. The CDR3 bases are TGTGCCAGCAGCCTCATGGGCCAGAACACCGGGGAGCTGTTTTTT. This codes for CASSLMGQNTGELFF.

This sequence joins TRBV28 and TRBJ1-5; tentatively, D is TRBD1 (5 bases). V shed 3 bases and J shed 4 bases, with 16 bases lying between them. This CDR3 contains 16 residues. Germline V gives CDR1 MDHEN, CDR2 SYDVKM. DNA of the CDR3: TGTGCCAGCAGTTTCAGGGCCAGGTGGCCGAATCAGCCCCAGCATTTT. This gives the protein CASSFRARWPNQPQHF.

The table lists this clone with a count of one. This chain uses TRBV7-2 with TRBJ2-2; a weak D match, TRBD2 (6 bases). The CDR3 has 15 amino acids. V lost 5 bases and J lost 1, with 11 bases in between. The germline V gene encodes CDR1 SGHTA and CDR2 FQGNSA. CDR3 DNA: TGTGCCAGCAGCCTCACCGGGGGGAACACCGGGGAGCTGTTTTTT. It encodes CASSLTGGNTGELFF.

CDR3 loop: CASRRTGVNQPQHF. CDR3 nucleotide sequence: TGTGCCAGCCGCCGGACAGGGGTCAATCAGCCCCAGCATTTT. V and J are TRBV2 and TRBJ1-5; 9 bases match TRBD1. The V gene end was trimmed by 8 bases and the J gene end by 3 bases; junction bases not matched to a gene: 5. Germline V gives CDR1 SNHLY, CDR2 FYNNEI. This CDR3 contains 14 residues.